The rows below give T cell receptor beta chains drawn from one sample of a study of blood T cell repertoires in COVID-19. This table comes from immunoSEQ multiplex PCR, and its TCRdb copy is limited to in-frame clones, with some not included. The table includes tens of thousands of clones, about 88% detected once. The sequencing sample was made of peripheral blood. These receptors originate from an elderly woman with acute or convalescent COVID-19. CDR3s leave out the opening cysteine and the closing phenylalanine or tryptophan. The D gene is left open where the match is weak.

d_call,j_call,v_call,cdr3_aa
-,TRBJ2-1,TRBV15,ATSDRGASGNEQF
TRBD1,TRBJ1-4,TRBV18,ASSPPGQGPEKLF
TRBD1,TRBJ1-3,TRBV7-3,ASSFGQGGGNTIY
TRBD1,TRBJ2-5,TRBV19,ASSPGTGARSETQY
-,TRBJ1-5,TRBV7-2,ASSPGAGRGSNQPQH
TRBD1,TRBJ1-2,TRBV5-5,ASSWDSYGYT
-,TRBJ2-6,TRBV28,ASSTHLGARGANVLT
TRBD2,TRBJ2-2,TRBV10-3,AISEVAGDTGELF
TRBD1,TRBJ1-1,TRBV30,AGMTAGTGYTEAF
TRBD1,TRBJ1-1,TRBV5-1,ASSLGTGVTEAF